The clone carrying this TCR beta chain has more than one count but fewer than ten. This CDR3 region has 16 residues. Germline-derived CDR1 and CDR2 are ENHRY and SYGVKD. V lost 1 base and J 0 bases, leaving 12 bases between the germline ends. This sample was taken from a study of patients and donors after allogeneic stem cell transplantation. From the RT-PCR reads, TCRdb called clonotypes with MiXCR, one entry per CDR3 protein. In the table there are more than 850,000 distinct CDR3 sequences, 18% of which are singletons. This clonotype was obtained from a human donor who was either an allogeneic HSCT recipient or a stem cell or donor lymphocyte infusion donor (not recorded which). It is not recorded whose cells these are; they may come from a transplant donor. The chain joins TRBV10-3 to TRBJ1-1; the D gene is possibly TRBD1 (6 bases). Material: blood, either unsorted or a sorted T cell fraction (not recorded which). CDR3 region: CAISEFSGHLNTEAFF. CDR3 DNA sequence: TGTGCCATCAGTGAGTTTTCGGGACACTTGAACACTGAAGCTTTCTTT.